Each of the 4 T cell receptor beta chains below was sequenced from the same sample in a study of CD8 T cells in Susac syndrome. RNA, at roughly 0.45 to 1 ug, was reverse transcribed with random hexamers. TCRdb re-derived calls from the immunoSEQ multiplex PCR reads in MiXCR, one entry per CDR3 protein. Of roughly 120,000 distinct CDR3 sequences listed, 94% are singletons. What was sequenced was CD4+ T cells from PBMCs. The origin of the receptors is a human donor in good health.

This chain connects TRBV4-3 to TRBJ1-6, with D maybe TRBD1 (5 bases). V was pared by 0 bases and J by 10 bases, with 13 bases between. Germline CDR1 and CDR2: LGHNA and YSLEER. The CDR3 spans 15 residues. The CDR3 nucleotides are TGCGCCAGCAGCCAAGATCGGCAGGGACGATCACCCCTCCACTTT. Its translation: CASSQDRQGRSPLHF.

The table lists this clonotype with a few counts. The chain couples TRBV6-5 to TRBJ1-4; D is perhaps TRBD1 (5 bases). V was shortened by 7 bases and J by 7 bases, with 19 bases between the two germline ends. The CDR3 sequence is 15 residues long. Germline values: CDR1 MNHEY, CDR2 SVGAGI. CDR3 protein: CASTLPRGLGEKLFF. The CDR3 nucleotides read TGTGCCAGCACTCTACCAAGGGGTTTAGGTGAAAAACTGTTTTTT.

The chain recombines TRBV2 with TRBJ2-7, with TRBD2 as a possible D gene (5 bases). With 6 bases removed from V and 0 bases from J, the gap between germline ends came to 12 bases. Looked up from germline, CDR1 is SNHLY and CDR2 is FYNNEI. The CDR3 extends over 14 amino acids. CDR3 DNA: TGTGCCAGCAGAGCCCCCGGGATCTCCTACGAGCAGTACTTC. Translating gives CASRAPGISYEQYF.

CDR3 nucleotide sequence: TGTGCCATCTCCCTCTTGGGGCCGGTCCAAGAGACCCAGTACTTC. Protein: CAISLLGPVQETQYF. This rearrangement joins TRBV10-3 to TRBJ2-5, with a weak D call TRBD1 (5 bases). Germline V CDR1 and CDR2: ENHRY, SYGVKD. CDR3 size: 15 residues. V lost 8 bases and J 1 base, leaving 17 bases between the germline ends.